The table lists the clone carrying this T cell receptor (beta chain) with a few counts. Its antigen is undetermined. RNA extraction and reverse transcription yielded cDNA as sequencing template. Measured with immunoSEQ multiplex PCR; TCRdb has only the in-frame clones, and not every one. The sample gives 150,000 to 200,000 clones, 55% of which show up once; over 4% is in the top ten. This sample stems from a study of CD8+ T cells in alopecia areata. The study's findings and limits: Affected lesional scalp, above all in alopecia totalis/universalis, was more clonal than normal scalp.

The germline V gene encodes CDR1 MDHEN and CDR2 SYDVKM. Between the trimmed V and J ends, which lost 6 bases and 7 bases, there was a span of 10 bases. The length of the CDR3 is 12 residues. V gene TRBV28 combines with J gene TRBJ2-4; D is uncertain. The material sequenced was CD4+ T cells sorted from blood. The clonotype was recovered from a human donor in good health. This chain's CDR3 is CASSFTANIQYF. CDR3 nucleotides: TGTGCCAGCAGCTTCACCGCTAACATTCAGTACTTC.